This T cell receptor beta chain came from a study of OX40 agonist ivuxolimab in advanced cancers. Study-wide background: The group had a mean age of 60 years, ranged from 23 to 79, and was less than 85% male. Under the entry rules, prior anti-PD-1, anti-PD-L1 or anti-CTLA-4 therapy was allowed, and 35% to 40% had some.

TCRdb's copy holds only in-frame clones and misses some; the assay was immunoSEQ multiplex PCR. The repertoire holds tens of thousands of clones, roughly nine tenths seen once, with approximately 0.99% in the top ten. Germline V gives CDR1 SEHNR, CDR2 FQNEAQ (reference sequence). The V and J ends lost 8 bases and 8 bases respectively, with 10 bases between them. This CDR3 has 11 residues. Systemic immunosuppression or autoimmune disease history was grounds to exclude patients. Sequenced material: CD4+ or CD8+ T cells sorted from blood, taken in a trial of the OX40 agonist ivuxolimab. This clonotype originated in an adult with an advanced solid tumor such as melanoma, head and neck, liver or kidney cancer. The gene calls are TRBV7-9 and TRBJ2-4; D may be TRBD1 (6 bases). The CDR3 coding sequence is TGTGCCAGCGCAAAGGGGGACATTCAGTACTTC. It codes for CASAKGDIQYF. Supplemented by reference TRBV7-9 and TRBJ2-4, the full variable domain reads DTGVSQNPRHKITKRGQNVTFRCDPISEHNRLYWYRQTLGQGPEFLTYFQNEAQLEKSRLLSDRFSAERPKGSFSTLEIQRTEQGDSAMYLCASAKGDIQYFGAGTRLSVL.